The sample holds a few counts of the clone carrying this TCR beta chain. This CDR3 contains 15 residues. V shed 5 bases and J shed 5 bases, with 16 bases lying between them. Germline CDR1 reads SGHTA; CDR2 reads FQGNSA. This record comes from a study of blood T cell repertoires in COVID-19. Study in general: Acute and convalescent COVID-19 samples came from the United States, Italy and Spain.

Clones were sequenced by immunoSEQ multiplex PCR, and TCRdb holds only the in-frame ones, with some missing. The data hold approximately 380,000 clones, with 70% to 90% observed a single time. The chain combines TRBV7-2 with TRBJ2-1; perhaps TRBD1 as D (6 bases). The sequence was obtained from a woman younger than 30 who had recovered from COVID-19. Source material: PBMCs or T cells enriched from blood (not recorded which). The CDR3 coding sequence is TGTGCCAGCAGCCACACAGGGTTTCTACACAATGAGCAGTTCTTC. Translation: CASSHTGFLHNEQFF.